These 3 T cell receptor beta chains share one sample of origin, sequenced in a study of T-cell memory formation after mild COVID-19 listed by TCRdb under 2021. The library was generated by 5' RACE. This sample was sequenced with an Illumina NovaSeq 6000. TCRdb reanalyzed the raw reads on its own, using fastp at Q25 for trimming and MiXCR for clone calling, and kept in-frame beta chains. Under each unique CDR3 protein, matching rows form one entry showing the most common genes and DNA. Across this sample there are around 530,000 distinct CDR3 sequences, with about 20% seen only once. The ten largest clones add up to 8.4% of the sample. Sequenced input: PBMCs or a T cell subset sorted from them (not recorded which). These receptors were obtained from an adult woman who had mild COVID-19 (a few samples of this study predate the infection). The sample titles of this study are shuffled in the database, so cell type and time point are left out; the donor was told from shared clones.

The V call is TRBV14, the J call TRBJ2-2; D is undetermined. V was pared by 3 bases and J by 3 bases, with 5 bases between. Germline CDR1 SGHDN, CDR2 FVKESK. The CDR3 loop spans 13 amino acids. The CDR3 DNA follows: TGTGCCAGCAGCCATGTGGACACCGGGGAGCTGTTTTTT. Its translation is CASSHVDTGELFF.

This clonotype has ten or more counts. The chain employs TRBV18 and TRBJ2-4; 12 bases are a match to TRBD2. Germline V lookup: CDR1 KGHSH, CDR2 LQKENI. The ends lost 3 bases at V and 6 bases at J; junction bases unmatched: 6. CDR3 size: 16 residues. The CDR3, as DNA: TGTGCCAGCTCACCGACCTGGACTAGCGGGACAAACATTCAGTACTTC. It yields the protein CASSPTWTSGTNIQYF.

The chain uses TRBV7-3 and TRBJ2-2, with D unresolved. V was cut by 3 bases and J by 2 bases, with 7 bases left in between. The CDR3 is made up of 14 amino acids. Germline V gives CDR1 SGHTA, CDR2 FQGTGA. The DNA of the CDR3 is TGTGCCAGCAGCTTTGTCTCAAACACCGGGGAGCTGTTTTTT. This gives the protein CASSFVSNTGELFF. Based on the CDR3 plus reference TRBV7-3 and TRBJ2-2, the full variable domain is GAGVSQTPSNKVTEKGKYVELRCDPISGHTALYWYRQSLGQGPEFLIYFQGTGAADDSGLPNDRFFAVRPEGSVSTLKIQRTERGDSAVYLCASSFVSNTGELFFGEGSRLTVL.